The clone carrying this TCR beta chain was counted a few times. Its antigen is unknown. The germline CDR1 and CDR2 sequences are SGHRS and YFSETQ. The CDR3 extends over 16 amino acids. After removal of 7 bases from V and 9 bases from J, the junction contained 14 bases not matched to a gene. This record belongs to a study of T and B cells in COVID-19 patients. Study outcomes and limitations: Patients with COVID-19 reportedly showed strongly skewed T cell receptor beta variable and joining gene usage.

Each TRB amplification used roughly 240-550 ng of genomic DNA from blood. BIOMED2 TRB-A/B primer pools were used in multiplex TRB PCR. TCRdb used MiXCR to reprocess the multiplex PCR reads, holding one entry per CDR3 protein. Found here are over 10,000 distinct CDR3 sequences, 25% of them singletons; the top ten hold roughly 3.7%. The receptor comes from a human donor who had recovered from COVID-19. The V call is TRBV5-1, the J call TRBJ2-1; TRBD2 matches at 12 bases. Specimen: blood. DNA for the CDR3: TGCGCCAGCCAGACTAGCGGGGGCCTCCGCGGCAGTGAGCAGTTCTTC. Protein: CASQTSGGLRGSEQFF.